This TCR beta chain is from a study of OX40 agonist ivuxolimab in advanced cancers. CDR1 is LGHNA, CDR2 YSLEER, per germline. V lost 4 bases and J lost 7; bases outside the gene matches: 5. This CDR3 spans 15 amino acids. Concerning this clone: The antigen remains undetermined.

TCRdb's table, derived via immunoSEQ multiplex PCR, lists solely in-frame clones and lacks some. This table holds approximately 70,000 clones, about 94% found once. Broader study findings: What antigens the expanded peripheral T cells recognized was never established. Averaged across samples, CD8+ T cells carried more expanded clones than CD4+ did. Clonal expansion from baseline to week 6 occurred in both CD4+ and CD8+ T cells.

The source is an adult with an advanced solid tumor such as melanoma, head and neck, liver or kidney cancer. The specimen comprised CD4+ or CD8+ T cells sorted from blood, sampled in a trial of the OX40 agonist ivuxolimab. The gene calls are TRBV4-3 and TRBJ2-1; 12 bases map to TRBD1. CDR3 bases: TGCGCCAGCAGCCCACCGGGACAGGGGGCAAATGAGCAGTTCTTC. Translating it yields CASSPPGQGANEQFF.